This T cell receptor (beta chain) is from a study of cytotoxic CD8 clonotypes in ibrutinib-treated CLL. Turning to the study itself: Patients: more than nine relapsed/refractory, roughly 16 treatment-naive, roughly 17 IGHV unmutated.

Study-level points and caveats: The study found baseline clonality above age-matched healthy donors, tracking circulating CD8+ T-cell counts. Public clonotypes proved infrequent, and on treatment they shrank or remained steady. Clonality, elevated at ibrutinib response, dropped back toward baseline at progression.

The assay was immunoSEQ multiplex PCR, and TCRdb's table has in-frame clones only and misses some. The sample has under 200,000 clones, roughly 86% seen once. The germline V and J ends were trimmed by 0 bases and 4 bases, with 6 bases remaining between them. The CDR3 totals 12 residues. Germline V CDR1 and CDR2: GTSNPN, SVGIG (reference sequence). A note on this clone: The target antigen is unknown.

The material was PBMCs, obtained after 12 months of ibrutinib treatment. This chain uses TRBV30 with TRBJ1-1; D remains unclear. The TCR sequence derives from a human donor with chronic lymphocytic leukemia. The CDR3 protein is CAWSVLSTEAFF. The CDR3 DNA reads TGTGCCTGGAGTGTACTTAGCACTGAAGCTTTCTTT. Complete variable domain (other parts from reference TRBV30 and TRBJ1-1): SQTIHQWPATLVQPVGSPLSLECTVEGTSNPNLYWYRQAAGRGLQLLFYSVGIGQISSEVPQNLSASRPQDRQFILSSKKLLLSDSGFYLCAWSVLSTEAFFGQGTRLTVV.